This T cell receptor (beta chain) was documented in a study of identical twins. Study results and limitations: For zero-insertion analyses, partial confounding could come from invariant MAIT and iNKT cells. Reduced insertions were recorded for abundant cord blood beta clonotypes, with no such pattern in memory repertoires. The models gave estimates that fell short of the out-of-frame TCR alpha sharing seen in monozygotic twins.

On this clonotype itself: The antigen remains unidentified.

Template switching introduced a universal primer site, and the cDNA bore unique molecular identifiers. MiXCR, applied by TCRdb to the 5' RACE reads, yields one record per CDR3 protein. The repertoire has approximately 670,000 distinct CDR3 sequences, 6% to 6.5% of them found once; the top ten carry 1.5% to 2%. The CDR3 loop spans 12 amino acids. Trimming at V came to 6 bases and at J to 9 bases, leaving 4 bases not matched to a gene. Looked up from germline, CDR1 is MNHEY and CDR2 is SMNVEV (reference sequence). The clonotype originates from a man between 18 and 35 years old in good health. The sample comprised naive T cells sorted from blood. The chain is built from TRBV27 and TRBJ2-1, with 8 bases lining up with TRBD1. The CDR3 DNA follows: TGTGCCAGCAGGGCCAGGGGGCTTGAGCAGTTCTTC. Protein sequence: CASRARGLEQFF.